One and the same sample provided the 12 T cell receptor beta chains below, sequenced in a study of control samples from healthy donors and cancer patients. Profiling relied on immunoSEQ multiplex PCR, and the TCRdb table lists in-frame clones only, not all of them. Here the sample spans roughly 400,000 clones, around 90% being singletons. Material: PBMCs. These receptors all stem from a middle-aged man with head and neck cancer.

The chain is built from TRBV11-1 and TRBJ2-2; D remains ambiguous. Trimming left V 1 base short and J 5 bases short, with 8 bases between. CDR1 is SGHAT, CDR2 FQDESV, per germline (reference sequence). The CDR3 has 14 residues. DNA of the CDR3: TGTGCCAGCAGCTTAGGCGACTGGACCGGGGAGCTGTTTTTT. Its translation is CASSLGDWTGELFF.

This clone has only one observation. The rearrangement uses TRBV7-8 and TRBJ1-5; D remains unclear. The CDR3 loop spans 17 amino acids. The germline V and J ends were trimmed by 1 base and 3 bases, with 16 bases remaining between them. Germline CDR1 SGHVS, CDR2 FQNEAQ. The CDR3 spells CASSLGVQVGYNQPQHF. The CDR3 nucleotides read TGTGCCAGCAGCTTAGGGGTCCAAGTCGGGTACAATCAGCCCCAGCATTTT.

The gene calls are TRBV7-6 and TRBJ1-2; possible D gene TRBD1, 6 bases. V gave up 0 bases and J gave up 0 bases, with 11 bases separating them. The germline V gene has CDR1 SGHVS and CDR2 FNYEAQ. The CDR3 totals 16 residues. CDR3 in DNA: TGTGCCAGCAGCTTAGCGGTAGGGGGAGCTAACTATGGCTACACCTTC. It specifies CASSLAVGGANYGYTF.

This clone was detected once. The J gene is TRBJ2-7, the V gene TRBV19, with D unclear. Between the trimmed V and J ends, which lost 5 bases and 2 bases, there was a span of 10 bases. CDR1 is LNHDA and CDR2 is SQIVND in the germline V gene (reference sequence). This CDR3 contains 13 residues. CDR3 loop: CASSPSQPYEQYF. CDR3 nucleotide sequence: TGTGCCAGTAGTCCATCCCAACCCTACGAGCAGTACTTC.

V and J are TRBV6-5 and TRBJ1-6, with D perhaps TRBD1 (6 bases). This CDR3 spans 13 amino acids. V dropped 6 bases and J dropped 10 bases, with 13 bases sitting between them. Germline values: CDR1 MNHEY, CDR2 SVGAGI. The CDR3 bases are TGTGCCAGCAGCCCACAGGGTCGGTCACCCCTCCACTTT. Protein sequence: CASSPQGRSPLHF.

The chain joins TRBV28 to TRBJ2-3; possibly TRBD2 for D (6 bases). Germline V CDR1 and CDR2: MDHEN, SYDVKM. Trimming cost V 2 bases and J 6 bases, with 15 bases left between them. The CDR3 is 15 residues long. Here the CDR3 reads CASSLPARRADTQYF. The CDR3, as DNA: TGTGCCAGCAGTTTACCAGCAAGGAGGGCGGATACGCAGTATTTT.

The CDR3 is CASSEAGGPYEQFF. The CDR3 DNA follows: TGTGCCAGCAGTGAGGCGGGAGGGCCATATGAGCAGTTCTTC. The rearrangement uses TRBV6-4 and TRBJ2-1; TRBD2 agrees at 9 bases. Germline CDR1 reads MRHNA; CDR2 reads SNTAGT. The V gene end was trimmed by 3 bases and the J gene end by 8 bases; junction bases not matched to a gene: 5. The length of the CDR3 is 14 residues.

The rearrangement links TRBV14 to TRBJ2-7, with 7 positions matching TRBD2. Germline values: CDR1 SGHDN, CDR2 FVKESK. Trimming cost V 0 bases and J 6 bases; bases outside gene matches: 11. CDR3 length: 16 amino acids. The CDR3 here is CASSQDQVAGVFEQYF. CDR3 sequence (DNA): TGTGCCAGCAGCCAAGATCAGGTTGCGGGAGTGTTCGAGCAGTACTTC.

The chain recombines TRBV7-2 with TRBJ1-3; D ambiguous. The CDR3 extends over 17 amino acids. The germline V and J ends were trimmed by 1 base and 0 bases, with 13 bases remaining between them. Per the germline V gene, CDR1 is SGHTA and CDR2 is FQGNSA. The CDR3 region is CASSLVRETFSGNTIYF. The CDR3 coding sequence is TGTGCCAGCAGCTTAGTACGCGAGACTTTCTCTGGAAACACCATATATTTT.

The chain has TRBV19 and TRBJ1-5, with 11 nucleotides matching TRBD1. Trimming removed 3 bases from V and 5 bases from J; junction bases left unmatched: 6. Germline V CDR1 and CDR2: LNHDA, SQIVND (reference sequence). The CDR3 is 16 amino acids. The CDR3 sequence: CASSISGQGAYQPQHF. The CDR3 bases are TGTGCCAGTAGTATTTCCGGACAGGGGGCTTATCAGCCCCAGCATTTT.

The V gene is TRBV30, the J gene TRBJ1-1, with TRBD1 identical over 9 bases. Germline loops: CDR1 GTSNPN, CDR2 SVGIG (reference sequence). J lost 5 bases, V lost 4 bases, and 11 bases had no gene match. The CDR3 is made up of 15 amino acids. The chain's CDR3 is CAWKDGTGFWTEAFF. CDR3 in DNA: TGTGCCTGGAAGGACGGGACAGGGTTTTGGACTGAAGCTTTCTTT.

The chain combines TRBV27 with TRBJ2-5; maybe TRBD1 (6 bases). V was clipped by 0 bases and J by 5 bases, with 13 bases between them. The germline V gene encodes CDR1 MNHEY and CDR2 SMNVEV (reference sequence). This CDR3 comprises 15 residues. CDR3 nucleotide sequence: TGTGCCAGCAGTTTATCACCAGGGGTGGAGGAGACCCAGTACTTC. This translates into CASSLSPGVEETQYF.